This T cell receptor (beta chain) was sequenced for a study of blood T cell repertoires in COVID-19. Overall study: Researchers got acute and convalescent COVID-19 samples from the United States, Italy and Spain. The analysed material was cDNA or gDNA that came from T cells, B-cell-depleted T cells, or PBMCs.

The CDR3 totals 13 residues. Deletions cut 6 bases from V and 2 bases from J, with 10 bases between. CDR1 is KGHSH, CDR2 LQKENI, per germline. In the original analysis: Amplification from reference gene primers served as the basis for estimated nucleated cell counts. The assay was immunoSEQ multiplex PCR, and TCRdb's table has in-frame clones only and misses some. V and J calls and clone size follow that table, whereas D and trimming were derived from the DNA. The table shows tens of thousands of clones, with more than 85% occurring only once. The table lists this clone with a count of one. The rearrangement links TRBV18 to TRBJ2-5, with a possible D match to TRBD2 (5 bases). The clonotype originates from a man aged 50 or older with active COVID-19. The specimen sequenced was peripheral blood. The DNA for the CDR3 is TGTGCCAGCTCCCCCTCGGGGCAAGAGACCCAGTACTTC. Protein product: CASSPSGQETQYF.